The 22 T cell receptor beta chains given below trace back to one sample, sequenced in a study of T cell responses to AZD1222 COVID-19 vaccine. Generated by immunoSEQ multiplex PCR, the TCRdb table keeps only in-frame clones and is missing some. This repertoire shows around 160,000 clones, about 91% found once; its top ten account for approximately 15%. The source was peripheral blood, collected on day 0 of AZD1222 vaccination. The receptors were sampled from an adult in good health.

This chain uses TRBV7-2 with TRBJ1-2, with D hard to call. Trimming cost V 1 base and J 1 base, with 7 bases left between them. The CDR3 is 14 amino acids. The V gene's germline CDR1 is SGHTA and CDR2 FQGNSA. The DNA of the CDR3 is TGTGCCAGCAGCTTAGGGGAGCATAACTATGGCTACACCTTC. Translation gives CASSLGEHNYGYTF.

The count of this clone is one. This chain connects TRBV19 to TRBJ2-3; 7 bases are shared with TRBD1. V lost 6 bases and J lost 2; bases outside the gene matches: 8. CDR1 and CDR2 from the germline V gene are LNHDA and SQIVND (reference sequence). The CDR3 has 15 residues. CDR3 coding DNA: TGTGCCAGTAGCTACACAGGGGCCCCCACAGATACGCAGTATTTT. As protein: CASSYTGAPTDTQYF.

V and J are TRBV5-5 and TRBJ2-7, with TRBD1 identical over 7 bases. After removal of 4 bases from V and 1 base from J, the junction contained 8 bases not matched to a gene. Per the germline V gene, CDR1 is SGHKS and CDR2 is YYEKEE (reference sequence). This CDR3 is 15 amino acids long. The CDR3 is CASSPTGVGSYEQYF. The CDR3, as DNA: TGTGCCAGCAGCCCAACAGGGGTAGGGTCCTACGAGCAGTACTTC. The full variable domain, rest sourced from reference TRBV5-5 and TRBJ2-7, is DAGVTQSPTHLIKTRGQQVTLRCSPISGHKSVSWYQQVLGQGPQFIFQYYEKEERGRGNFPDRFSARQFPNYSSELNVNALLLGDSALYLCASSPTGVGSYEQYFGPGTRLTVT.

CDR3 in amino acids: CASSLRGSNSPLHF. Here the CDR3 DNA reads TGTGCCAGCAGCCTTCGGGGCTCTAATTCACCCCTCCACTTT. The chain carries TRBV27 and TRBJ1-6; tentatively, D is TRBD1 (5 bases). V lost 6 bases and J 6 bases, leaving 12 bases between the germline ends. CDR1 and CDR2 (germline): MNHEY, SMNVEV (reference sequence). This CDR3 has 14 amino acids.

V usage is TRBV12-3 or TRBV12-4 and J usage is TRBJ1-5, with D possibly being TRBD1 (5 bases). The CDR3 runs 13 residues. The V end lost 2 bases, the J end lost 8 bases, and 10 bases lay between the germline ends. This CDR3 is CASSLISGEPQHF. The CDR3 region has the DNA TGTGCCAGCAGTTTAATATCGGGGGAGCCCCAGCATTTT.

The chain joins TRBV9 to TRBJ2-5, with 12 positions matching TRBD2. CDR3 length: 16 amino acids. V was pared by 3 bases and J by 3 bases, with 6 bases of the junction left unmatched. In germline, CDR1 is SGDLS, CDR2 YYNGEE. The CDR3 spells CASSGASGGAKETQYF. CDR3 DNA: TGTGCCAGCAGCGGGGCTAGCGGGGGGGCGAAAGAGACCCAGTACTTC.

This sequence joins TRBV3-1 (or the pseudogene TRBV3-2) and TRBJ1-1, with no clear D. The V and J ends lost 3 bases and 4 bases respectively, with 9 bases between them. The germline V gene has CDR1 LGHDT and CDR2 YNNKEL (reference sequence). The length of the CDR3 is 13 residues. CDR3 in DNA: TGTGCCAGCAGCCAGGTCCTAGGCACTGAAGCTTTCTTT. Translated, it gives CASSQVLGTEAFF.

The CDR3 region is CASSQDRTSTNEKLFF. Here the CDR3 DNA reads TGTGCCAGCAGCCAAGATCGGACATCGACTAATGAAAAACTGTTTTTT. The V call is TRBV3-1 (or the pseudogene TRBV3-2), the J call TRBJ1-4; a possible D gene is TRBD1 (5 bases). Germline lookup yields CDR1 LGHDT and CDR2 YNNKEL (reference sequence). With 0 bases removed from V and 2 bases from J, the gap between germline ends came to 10 bases. The CDR3 totals 16 residues.

CDR3 DNA sequence: TGCGCCAGCAGTTCGGACGCACGCAATGAGCAGTTCTTC. Translation: CASSSDARNEQFF. The chain employs TRBV5-1 and TRBJ2-1, with D unclear. The CDR3 consists of 13 residues. CDR1 is SGHRS, CDR2 YFSETQ, per germline. V was pared by 5 bases and J by 6 bases, with 12 bases between.

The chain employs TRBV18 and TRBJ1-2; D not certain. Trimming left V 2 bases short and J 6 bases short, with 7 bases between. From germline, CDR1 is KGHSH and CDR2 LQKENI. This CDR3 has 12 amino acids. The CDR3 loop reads CASSPGDDGYTF. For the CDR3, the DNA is TGTGCCAGCTCACCAGGGGATGATGGCTACACCTTC.

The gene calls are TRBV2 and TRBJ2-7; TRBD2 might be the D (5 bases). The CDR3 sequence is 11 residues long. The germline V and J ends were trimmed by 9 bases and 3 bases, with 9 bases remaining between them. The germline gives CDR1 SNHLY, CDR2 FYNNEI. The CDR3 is CASGLFYEQYF. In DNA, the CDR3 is TGTGCCAGTGGACTTTTCTACGAGCAGTACTTC.

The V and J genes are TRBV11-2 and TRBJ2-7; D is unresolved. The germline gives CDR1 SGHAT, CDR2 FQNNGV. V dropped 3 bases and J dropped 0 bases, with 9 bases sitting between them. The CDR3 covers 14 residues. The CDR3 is CASSLVGISYEQYF. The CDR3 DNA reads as TGTGCCAGCAGCTTGGTTGGGATCTCCTACGAGCAGTACTTC.

The CDR3: CASSLNSGYGGYTF. As DNA, the CDR3 is TGTGCCAGCAGCTTAAATTCAGGGTACGGGGGCTACACCTTC. J is TRBJ1-2 and V is TRBV7-3, with D maybe TRBD1 (5 bases). Trimming removed 1 base at V and 8 bases at J, with 14 bases between. CDR1 SGHTA and CDR2 FQGTGA come from the germline V gene. The CDR3 extends over 14 amino acids.

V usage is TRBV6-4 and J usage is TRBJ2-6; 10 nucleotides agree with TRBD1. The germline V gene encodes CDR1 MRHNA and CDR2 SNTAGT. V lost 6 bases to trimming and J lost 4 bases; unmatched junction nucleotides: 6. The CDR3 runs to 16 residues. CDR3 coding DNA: TGTGCCAGCAGCCGGGACAGGGGAACGGGGGCCAACGTCCTGACTTTC. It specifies CASSRDRGTGANVLTF.

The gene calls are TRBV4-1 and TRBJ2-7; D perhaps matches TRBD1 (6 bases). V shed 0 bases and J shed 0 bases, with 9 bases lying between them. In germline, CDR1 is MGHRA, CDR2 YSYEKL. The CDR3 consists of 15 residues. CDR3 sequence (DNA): TGCGCCAGCAGCCAAGAGGGACACTCCTCCTACGAGCAGTACTTC. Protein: CASSQEGHSSYEQYF.

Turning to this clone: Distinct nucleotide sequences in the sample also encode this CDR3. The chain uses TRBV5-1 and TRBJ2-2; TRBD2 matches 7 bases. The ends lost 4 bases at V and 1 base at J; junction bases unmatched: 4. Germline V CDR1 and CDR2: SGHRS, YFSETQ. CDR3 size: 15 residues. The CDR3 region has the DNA TGCGCCAGCAGCCCGGGACTATTGAACACCGGGGAGCTGTTTTTT. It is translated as CASSPGLLNTGELFF.

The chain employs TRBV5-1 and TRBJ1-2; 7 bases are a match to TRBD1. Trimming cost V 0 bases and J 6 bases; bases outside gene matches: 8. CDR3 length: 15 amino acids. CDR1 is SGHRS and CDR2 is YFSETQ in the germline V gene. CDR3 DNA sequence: TGCGCCAGCAGCTTGGGAAACACCGGGACAGATGGCTACACCTTC. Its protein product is CASSLGNTGTDGYTF.

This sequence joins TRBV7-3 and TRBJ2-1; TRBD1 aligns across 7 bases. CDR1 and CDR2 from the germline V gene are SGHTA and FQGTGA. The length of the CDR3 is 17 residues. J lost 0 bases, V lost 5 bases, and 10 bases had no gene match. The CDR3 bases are TGTGCCAGCAGCCCCTGGACAGGTAGGAGCTCCTACAATGAGCAGTTCTTC. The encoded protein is CASSPWTGRSSYNEQFF. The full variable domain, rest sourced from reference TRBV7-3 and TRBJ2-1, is GAGVSQTPSNKVTEKGKYVELRCDPISGHTALYWYRQSLGQGPEFLIYFQGTGAADDSGLPNDRFFAVRPEGSVSTLKIQRTERGDSAVYLCASSPWTGRSSYNEQFFGPGTRLTVL.

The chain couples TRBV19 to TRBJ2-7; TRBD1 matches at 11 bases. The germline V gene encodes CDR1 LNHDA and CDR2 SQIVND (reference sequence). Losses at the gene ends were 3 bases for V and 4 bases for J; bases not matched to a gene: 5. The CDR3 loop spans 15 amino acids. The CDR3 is CASSIGGTGGYEQYF. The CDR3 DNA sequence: TGTGCCAGTAGTATCGGTGGGACAGGGGGGTACGAGCAGTACTTC.

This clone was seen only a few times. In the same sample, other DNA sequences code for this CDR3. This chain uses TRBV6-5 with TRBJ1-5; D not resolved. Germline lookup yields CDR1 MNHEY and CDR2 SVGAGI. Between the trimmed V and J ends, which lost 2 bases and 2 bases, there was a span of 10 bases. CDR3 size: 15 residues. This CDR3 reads CASSYTGDGNQPQHF. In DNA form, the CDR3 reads TGTGCCAGCAGTTACACGGGTGATGGCAATCAGCCCCAGCATTTT.

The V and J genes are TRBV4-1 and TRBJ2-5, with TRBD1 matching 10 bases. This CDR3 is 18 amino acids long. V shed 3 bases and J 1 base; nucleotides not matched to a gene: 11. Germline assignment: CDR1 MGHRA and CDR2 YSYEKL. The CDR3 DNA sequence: TGCGCCAGCAGCCAGTGGACAGGGGGGGGTCTCGGCCAAGAGACCCAGTACTTC. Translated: CASSQWTGGGLGQETQYF.

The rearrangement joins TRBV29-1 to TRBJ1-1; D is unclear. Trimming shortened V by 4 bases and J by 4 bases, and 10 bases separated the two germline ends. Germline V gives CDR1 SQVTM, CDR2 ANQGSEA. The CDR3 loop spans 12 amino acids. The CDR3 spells CSVAQFRTEAFF. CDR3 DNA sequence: TGCAGCGTTGCCCAGTTTCGCACTGAAGCTTTCTTT.